The rows below give T cell receptor beta chains drawn from one sample of a study of cytomegalovirus exposure and HLA in healthy donors. Some clones are missing from TCRdb's copy, which holds only in-frame ones; the method was immunoSEQ multiplex PCR. In the table there are over 200,000 clones, almost 70% of which are singletons. Sequencing input: PBMCs. The source of these receptors is a man aged 40-49 years in good health and CMV-seropositive. Each CDR3 is given with its conserved first and last residue. D genes are given only for firm matches. Clone size, where shown, is once, few, many, or a class for clones that have expanded.

v_gene: TRBV27
j_gene: TRBJ2-7
abundance: .
d_gene: .
CDR3nt: TGTGCCAGCAGTTTAGAAGGGGTAGAGGAGCAGTACTTC
CDR3aa: CASSLEGVEEQYF

v_gene: TRBV4-1
j_gene: TRBJ1-1
abundance: .
d_gene: .
CDR3nt: TGCGCCAGCAGCTGGAGCGCGGGGACGAACACTGAAGCTTTCTTT
CDR3aa: CASSWSAGTNTEAFF

v_gene: TRBV21-1
j_gene: TRBJ2-5
abundance: .
d_gene: .
CDR3nt: TGTGCCGGGTGGGACAGGGGAAGGATGGAGACCCAGTACTTC
CDR3aa: CAGWDRGRMETQYF

v_gene: TRBV6-5
j_gene: TRBJ2-7
abundance: .
d_gene: TRBD1
CDR3nt: TGTGCCAGCAGTCCCGGGACAGGGGGCTCCTACGAGCAGTACTTC
CDR3aa: CASSPGTGGSYEQYF

v_gene: TRBV7-2
j_gene: TRBJ1-4
abundance: .
d_gene: .
CDR3nt: TGTGCCAGCAGCTTGGACTACGGGGCTGAAAAACTGTTTTTT
CDR3aa: CASSLDYGAEKLFF

v_gene: TRBV13
j_gene: TRBJ2-7
abundance: .
d_gene: .
CDR3nt: TGTGCCAGCAGCTTAGACAGGTCCTACGAGCAGTACTTC
CDR3aa: CASSLDRSYEQYF

v_gene: TRBV6-4
j_gene: TRBJ1-1
abundance: .
d_gene: .
CDR3nt: TGTGCCAGCAGGACAGATTCAGGGGTAGGGACTGAAGCTTTCTTT
CDR3aa: CASRTDSGVGTEAFF

v_gene: TRBV6-1
j_gene: TRBJ2-1
abundance: .
d_gene: .
CDR3nt: TGTGCCAGCAGGGCCCTGGGGGAGGTCAATGAGCAGTTCTTC
CDR3aa: CASRALGEVNEQFF

v_gene: TRBV7-9
j_gene: TRBJ1-6
abundance: .
d_gene: .
CDR3nt: TGTGCCAGCAGCTTAGTTGGCAGTCTGGAGTCACCCCTCCACTTT
CDR3aa: CASSLVGSLESPLHF

v_gene: TRBV4-2
j_gene: TRBJ1-5
abundance: .
d_gene: TRBD1
CDR3nt: TGTGCCAGCAGCCACCTACAGGGGGGAAATAGCAATCAGCCCCAGCATTTT
CDR3aa: CASSHLQGGNSNQPQHF

v_gene: TRBV21-1
j_gene: TRBJ1-5
abundance: .
d_gene: .
CDR3nt: TGTGCCAGCAGCAAGAGGCAAAGGACAGCAAATCAGCCCCAGCATTTT
CDR3aa: CASSKRQRTANQPQHF

v_gene: TRBV4-1
j_gene: TRBJ2-6
abundance: .
d_gene: .
CDR3nt: TGCGCCAGCTCTTATTCTGGGGCCAACGTCCTGACTTTC
CDR3aa: CASSYSGANVLTF

v_gene: TRBV5-5
j_gene: TRBJ1-1
abundance: .
d_gene: TRBD1
CDR3nt: TGTGCCAGCAGCCCCGCGGGGACAGTCAACACTGAAGCTTTCTTT
CDR3aa: CASSPAGTVNTEAFF

v_gene: TRBV6-6
j_gene: TRBJ2-1
abundance: few
d_gene: .
CDR3nt: TGTGCCAGCAGTTACGGGACACCTCAGGCCGATGAGCAGTTCTTC
CDR3aa: CASSYGTPQADEQFF

v_gene: TRBV4-3
j_gene: TRBJ1-5
abundance: .
d_gene: .
CDR3nt: TGCGCCAGCAGCCAAGATTTGAGGGGAGGGCAGCCCCAGCATTTT
CDR3aa: CASSQDLRGGQPQHF

v_gene: TRBV2
j_gene: TRBJ1-2
abundance: .
d_gene: .
CDR3nt: TGTGCCAGCAGTGAAGGGGGGGGTTATGGCTACACCTTC
CDR3aa: CASSEGGGYGYTF

v_gene: TRBV5-4
j_gene: TRBJ2-7
abundance: .
d_gene: .
CDR3nt: TGTGCCAGCAGCTGGATGGGGGCCAGCTCCTACGAGCAGTACTTC
CDR3aa: CASSWMGASSYEQYF

v_gene: TRBV9
j_gene: TRBJ2-3
abundance: once
d_gene: .
CDR3nt: TGTGCCAGCAGCGTTGGCAGGGCAGTGAGTGATACGCAGTATTTT
CDR3aa: CASSVGRAVSDTQYF

v_gene: TRBV14
j_gene: TRBJ2-2
abundance: .
d_gene: .
CDR3nt: TGTGCCAGCAGCCAGCGGGGACTGAACACCGGGGAGCTGTTTTTT
CDR3aa: CASSQRGLNTGELFF

v_gene: TRBV5-6
j_gene: TRBJ1-2
abundance: .
d_gene: .
CDR3nt: TGTGCCAGCAACAGGAGTCCTAACTATGGCTACACCTTC
CDR3aa: CASNRSPNYGYTF

v_gene: TRBV5-1
j_gene: TRBJ2-7
abundance: .
d_gene: .
CDR3nt: TGCGCCAGCAGCTTGGTGGGGGGTTCTTTTTCCTACGAGCAGTACTTC
CDR3aa: CASSLVGGSFSYEQYF

v_gene: TRBV5-1
j_gene: TRBJ2-5
abundance: .
d_gene: TRBD1
CDR3nt: TGCGCCAGCAGCTGGGGGGACAGGGGGCTTGAGACCCAGTACTTC
CDR3aa: CASSWGDRGLETQYF